The clone carrying this T cell receptor beta chain came up once. This may arise from a read error, as a much more abundant clone is one base away. TCRbeta libraries were built with three rounds of nested PCR, modified from ARM-PCR. TCRdb reanalysed the multiplex PCR reads using MiXCR and keeps one entry per CDR3 protein. The table records around 120,000 distinct CDR3 sequences, 66% of them present only once. RNA was extracted from bulk tissue without any cell sorting. These data originate in a study of tumor and adjacent non-tumor tissue in lung cancer. Across the whole study: Each sample yielded 3.5 million to 4.5 million productive TCRbeta reads on average.

The TCR comes from a man aged 25 to 40 with non-small cell lung cancer. The sequencing input was lung tumor tissue.

As DNA, the CDR3 is TGTGCCAGCAGTTACGATCCACCCCTCCACTTT. This gives the protein CASSYDPPLHF. The genes are TRBV6-2 or TRBV6-3 and TRBJ1-6; D gene ambiguous. With 2 bases removed from V and 11 bases from J, the gap between germline ends came to 4 bases. CDR3 size: 11 residues. The V gene's germline CDR1 is MNHEY and CDR2 SVGEGT.